This note documents a single T cell receptor beta chain sequence. How the authors handled the data: Reference gene primer amplification gave nucleated cell count estimates. The data were produced by immunoSEQ multiplex PCR, yet TCRdb's version contains in-frame clones alone and is incomplete. The D gene and trimming were derived from the DNA, and the V and J assignments and clone size from that table. This sample has tens of thousands of clones, with approximately 90% found just once. Trimming took 4 bases from V and 6 from J, leaving 19 bases between them. Germline loops: CDR1 SGHRS, CDR2 YFSETQ. CDR3 length: 16 residues. This sample is part of a study of blood T cell repertoires in COVID-19. Study in general: Both acute and convalescent COVID-19 samples were obtained from the United States, Italy and Spain. PBMCs, B-cell-depleted T cells, or T cells provided the cDNA or gDNA that made up the material.

The sequenced sample was peripheral blood. This chain connects TRBV5-1 to TRBJ1-4, with D possibly TRBD1 on 6 matching bases. This clonotype was obtained from a human donor with active COVID-19. The donor label of this sample is uncertain. In nucleotides, the CDR3 is TGCGCCAGCAGCGCGGAACCGGGGGCGGGGGATGAAAAACTGTTTTTT. Its translation: CASSAEPGAGDEKLFF.